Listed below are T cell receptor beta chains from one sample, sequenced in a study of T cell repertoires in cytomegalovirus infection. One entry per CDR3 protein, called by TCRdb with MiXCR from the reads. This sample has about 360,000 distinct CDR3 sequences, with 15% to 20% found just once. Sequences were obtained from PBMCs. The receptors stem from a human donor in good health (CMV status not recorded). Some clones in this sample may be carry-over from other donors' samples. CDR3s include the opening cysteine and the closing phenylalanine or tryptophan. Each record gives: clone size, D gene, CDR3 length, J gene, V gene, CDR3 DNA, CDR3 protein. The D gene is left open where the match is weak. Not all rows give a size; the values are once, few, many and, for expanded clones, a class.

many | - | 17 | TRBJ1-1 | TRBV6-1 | TGTGCCAGCACCCCTTGGGGGGCGCAGGTCATGAACACTGAAGCTTTCTTT | CASTPWGAQVMNTEAFF
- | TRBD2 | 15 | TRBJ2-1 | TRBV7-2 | TGTGCCAGCAGCGTTGCTAGCGGGAGGGCCGATGAGCAGTTCTTC | CASSVASGRADEQFF
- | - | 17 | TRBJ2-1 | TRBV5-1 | TGCGCCAGCAGCTTGGCCGACACCAGAAGCTCCTACAATGAGCAGTTCTTC | CASSLADTRSSYNEQFF
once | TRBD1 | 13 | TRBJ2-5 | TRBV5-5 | TGTGCCAGTGATAAACAGGGGCAGGAGACCCAGTACTTC | CASDKQGQETQYF
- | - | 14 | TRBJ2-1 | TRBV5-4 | TGTGCCACCACAACTAGGGGGTCCTACAATGAGCAGTTCTTC | CATTTRGSYNEQFF
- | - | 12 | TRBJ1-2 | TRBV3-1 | TGTGCCAGCAGCCAGCAGGGTGCTGGCTACACCTTC | CASSQQGAGYTF
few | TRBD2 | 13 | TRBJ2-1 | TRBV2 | TGTGCCAGCAGGCCGGGACTAGCGTATGAGCAGTTCTTC | CASRPGLAYEQFF
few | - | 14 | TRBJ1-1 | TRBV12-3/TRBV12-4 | TGTGCCAGCAGCTTTGCCCAGGGGACCACTGAAGCTTTCTTT | CASSFAQGTTEAFF
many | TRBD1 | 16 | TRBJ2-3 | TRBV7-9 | TGTGCCAGCAGCCCGAGACAGGGGACTAGCACAGATACGCAGTATTTT | CASSPRQGTSTDTQYF
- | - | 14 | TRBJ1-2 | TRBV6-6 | TGTGCCAGCAGTAGCCCGGGACGTAACTATGGCTACACCTTC | CASSSPGRNYGYTF
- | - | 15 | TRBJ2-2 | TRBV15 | TGTGCCACCAGCACCCAACTCGAATACACCGGGGAGCTGTTTTTT | CATSTQLEYTGELFF
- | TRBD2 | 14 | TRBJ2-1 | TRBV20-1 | TGCAGTGCATCCCCCAGCGGGGGGCTCAATGAGCAGTTCTTC | CSASPSGGLNEQFF
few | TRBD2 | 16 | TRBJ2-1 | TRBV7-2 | TGTGCCAGCAGCCACTGGACTAGCGGGAGATACGGTGAGCAGTTCTTC | CASSHWTSGRYGEQFF
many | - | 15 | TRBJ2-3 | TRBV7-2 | TGTGCCAGCAGCCAGACGAGGGGGGCGCCTCCTACGCAGTATTTT | CASSQTRGAPPTQYF
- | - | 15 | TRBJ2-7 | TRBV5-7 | TGTGCCAGCAGCCGACGGACTGACTTCGACTACGAGCAGTACTTC | CASSRRTDFDYEQYF
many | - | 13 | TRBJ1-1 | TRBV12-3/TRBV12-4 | TGTGCCAGCAGTTTTTTGGGCATAACTGAAGCTTTCTTT | CASSFLGITEAFF
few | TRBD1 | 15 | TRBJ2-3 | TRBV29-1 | TGCAGCGCCCAAACGGGACAGGCGGGCACAGATACGCAGTATTTT | CSAQTGQAGTDTQYF
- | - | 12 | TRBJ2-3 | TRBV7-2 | TGTGCCAGCAGCTTGGGGCCCCTCCGCCCGTATTTT | CASSLGPLRPYF
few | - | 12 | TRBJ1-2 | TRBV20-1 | TGCAGTGCTTATTTACAGGGTAAAGGCTACACCTTC | CSAYLQGKGYTF
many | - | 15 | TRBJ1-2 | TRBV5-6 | TGTGCCAGCAGCTTGATGCCGGATCTATTCTATGGCTACACCTTC | CASSLMPDLFYGYTF
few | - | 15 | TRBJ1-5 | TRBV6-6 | TGTGCCAGCAGTTACTCTGCTTCCGGGCGACAGCCCCAGCATTTT | CASSYSASGRQPQHF
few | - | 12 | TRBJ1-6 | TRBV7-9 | TGTGCCAGCAGCTTTGGGGATTCACCCCTCCACTTT | CASSFGDSPLHF
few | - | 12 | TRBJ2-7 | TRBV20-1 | TGCAGTGCCTCAACCGGGATTCCGATGGAGTACTTC | CSASTGIPMEYF
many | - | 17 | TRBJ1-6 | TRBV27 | TGTGCCAGCAGTCTATCTTCAGATTTCTCCTATAATTCACCCCTCCACTTT | CASSLSSDFSYNSPLHF
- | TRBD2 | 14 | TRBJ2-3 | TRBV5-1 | TGCGCCAGCAGGCCCGGGGGGACGACAGATACGCAGTATTTT | CASRPGGTTDTQYF
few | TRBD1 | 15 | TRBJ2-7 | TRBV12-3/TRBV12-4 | TGTGCCAGCACCATTGCCGGGACAGGGCACTACGAGCAGTACTTC | CASTIAGTGHYEQYF
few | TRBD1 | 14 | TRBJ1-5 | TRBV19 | TGTGCCAGTCGGGACAGCCATAGCAATCAGCCCCAGCATTTT | CASRDSHSNQPQHF
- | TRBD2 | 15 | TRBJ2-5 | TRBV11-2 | TGTGCCAGCAGCTTTGCGGGAGGTCACCAAGAGACCCAGTACTTC | CASSFAGGHQETQYF
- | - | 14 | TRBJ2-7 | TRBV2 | TGTGCCAGCAAATGGGGGGGCACGCAGGGGGAGCAGTACTTC | CASKWGGTQGEQYF